Each of the 22 T cell receptor beta chains below was sequenced from the same sample in a study of CD8+ T cells in alopecia areata (dated by TCRdb to 2017 to 2018). Reading the label with the study, this specimen's time point is: baseline before oral tofacitinib. Libraries came from the immunoSEQ multiplex PCR assay. RNA was extracted from all samples and reverse transcribed into cDNA, which served as template for TCR sequencing. The table was pulled from immuneACCESS by TCRdb, which kept in-frame rearrangements only. Such tables lose some clones; where checked, under half of the loss comes from unresolved V genes, and the rest has no known cause. This sample is represented by about 150,000 clones; about nine tenths of them were singletons. The top ten clonotypes cover over 13% of the sample. The specimen comprised CD8+ T cells sorted from blood, sampled at week 0. The receptors were sampled from a human donor with alopecia areata.

The CDR3 sequence: CSVSGQGSSEKLFF. CDR3 sequence (DNA): TGCAGCGTGTCAGGTCAGGGATCGAGTGAAAAACTGTTTTTT. The chain employs TRBV29-1 and TRBJ1-4, with D possibly TRBD1 on 5 matching bases. Per germline, CDR1 SQVTM and CDR2 ANQGSEA. The CDR3 covers 14 residues. V was pared by 6 bases and J by 7 bases, with 18 bases between.

The V call is TRBV7-2, the J call TRBJ1-2; 11 bases line up with TRBD1. V was clipped by 5 bases and J by 4 bases; unmatched bases: 9. The germline V gene encodes CDR1 SGHTA and CDR2 FQGNSA. This CDR3 spans 16 amino acids. CDR3: CASSDRPGTGGYGYTF. CDR3 nucleotide sequence: TGTGCCAGCAGCGACCGTCCCGGGACAGGGGGCTATGGCTACACCTTC. Full variable domain (rest looked up from reference TRBV7-2 and TRBJ1-2): GAGVSQSPSNKVTEKGKDVELRCDPISGHTALYWYRQSLGQGLEFLIYFQGNSAPDKSGLPSDRFSAERTGGSVSTLTIQRTQQEDSAVYLCASSDRPGTGGYGYTFGSGTRLTVV.

This chain uses TRBV4-1 with TRBJ2-1, with D unresolved. Trimming left V 0 bases short and J 8 bases short, with 11 bases between. The germline CDR1 and CDR2 sequences are MGHRA and YSYEKL. The CDR3 consists of 14 residues. The CDR3 loop is CASSQEESEYEQFF. CDR3 sequence (DNA): TGCGCCAGCAGCCAAGAGGAGTCGGAGTATGAGCAGTTCTTC.

The V call is TRBV4-1, the J call TRBJ2-7; TRBD1 or TRBD2 may be the D gene (5 bases each). Germline values: CDR1 MGHRA, CDR2 YSYEKL. With 1 base removed from V and 6 bases from J, the gap between germline ends came to 10 bases. The CDR3 loop spans 13 amino acids. The CDR3 protein is CASSQGDLGEQYF. In DNA form, the CDR3 reads TGCGCCAGCAGCCAAGGGGACCTAGGCGAGCAGTACTTC.

The chain joins TRBV27 to TRBJ2-7, with 12 bases aligning to TRBD1. The CDR3 runs to 14 residues. Trimming removed 5 bases from V and 7 bases from J; junction bases left unmatched: 6. Germline V gives CDR1 MNHEY, CDR2 SMNVEV (reference sequence). The CDR3 is CASSPGQGAGEQYF. The CDR3, as DNA: TGTGCCAGCAGTCCGGGACAGGGGGCCGGGGAGCAGTACTTC.

This chain uses TRBV5-4 with TRBJ2-3, with 8 bases aligning to TRBD2. The ends lost 3 bases at V and 5 bases at J; junction bases unmatched: 11. Germline V gene lookup returns CDR1 SGHNT and CDR2 YYREEE (reference sequence). The CDR3 spans 16 residues. CDR3 nucleotide sequence: TGTGCCAGCAGCTCCGAGTCGGGACTAGAGGGAGATACGCAGTATTTT. Translated, it gives CASSSESGLEGDTQYF.

The V and J genes are TRBV27 and TRBJ2-1; 8 bases are a match to TRBD2. Germline CDR1 and CDR2: MNHEY and SMNVEV (reference sequence). After removal of 5 bases from V and 2 bases from J, the junction contained 5 bases not matched to a gene. There are 15 residues in the CDR3. The CDR3 DNA reads as TGTGCCAGCAGTCCCAAGCGGGGGACCTACAATGAGCAGTTCTTC. This sequence encodes CASSPKRGTYNEQFF.

The V call is TRBV10-3, the J call TRBJ1-4; D gene uncertain. The length of the CDR3 is 14 residues. Per germline, CDR1 ENHRY and CDR2 SYGVKD. V lost 0 bases and J lost 7, with 9 bases in between. CDR3 residues: CAISESGPTEKLFF. CDR3 coding DNA: TGTGCCATCAGTGAGTCGGGTCCGACTGAAAAACTGTTTTTT.

The V call is TRBV4-2, the J call TRBJ2-3; 8 bases are shared with TRBD2. With 0 bases clipped from V and 3 bases from J, the junction kept 5 bases outside the gene matches. CDR1 LGHNA and CDR2 YNFKEQ come from the germline V gene. The CDR3 extends over 16 amino acids. The CDR3 region is CASSQDLASGTDTQYF. Here the CDR3 DNA reads TGTGCCAGCAGCCAAGATCTGGCTAGCGGGACAGATACGCAGTATTTT.

This clone was picked up one time. This chain joins TRBV5-4 and TRBJ2-3; 9 bases are shared with TRBD2. Germline V lookup: CDR1 SGHNT, CDR2 YYREEE (reference sequence). The junction had 7 bases not matched to a gene; V was cut back by 4 bases and J by 4 bases. The CDR3 runs 15 residues. CDR3 bases: TGTGCCAGCAGCACACTAGCGGGTATGGCAGATACGCAGTATTTT. Translated: CASSTLAGMADTQYF.

The gene calls are TRBV27 and TRBJ2-7; D not resolved. The germline V gene encodes CDR1 MNHEY and CDR2 SMNVEV (reference sequence). CDR3 length: 12 residues. V was cut by 7 bases and J by 6 bases, with 13 bases left in between. CDR3: CASNSQGGEQYF. For the CDR3, the DNA is TGTGCCAGCAATTCCCAAGGTGGCGAGCAGTACTTC.

The chain carries TRBV4-1 and TRBJ2-1; D ambiguous. The V gene's germline CDR1 is MGHRA and CDR2 YSYEKL. The CDR3 consists of 16 residues. The V and J ends lost 1 base and 4 bases respectively, with 14 bases between them. CDR3 coding DNA: TGCGCCAGCAGCCAAGGAGGCAACCTTCTTTACAATGAGCAGTTCTTC. Protein product: CASSQGGNLLYNEQFF.

V is TRBV6-5 and J is TRBJ2-7; D perhaps matches TRBD2 (6 bases). The germline CDR1 and CDR2 sequences are MNHEY and SVGAGI. CDR3 size: 14 residues. Trimming removed 2 bases from V and 6 bases from J, with 14 bases in between. CDR3 sequence: CASSYAPEGGEQYF. DNA of the CDR3: TGTGCCAGCAGTTACGCCCCCGAGGGAGGCGAGCAGTACTTC.

This chain joins TRBV6-6 and TRBJ2-7; no clear D gene. The CDR3 consists of 13 residues. V was trimmed by 2 bases and J by 0 bases, leaving 5 bases between them. Per germline, CDR1 MNHNY and CDR2 SVGAGI (reference sequence). The CDR3 bases are TGTGCCAGCAGTTACGGGGTCTCCTACGAGCAGTACTTC. Its protein product is CASSYGVSYEQYF.

The chain's CDR3 is CASLPHRPGQLGWPGANVLTF. DNA of the CDR3: TGTGCCAGCCTACCTCATCGTCCGGGACAATTGGGGTGGCCGGGGGCCAACGTCCTGACTTTC. The J gene is TRBJ2-6, the V gene TRBV2; D is possibly TRBD1 (6 bases). This CDR3 has 21 amino acids. V was pared by 8 bases and J by 4 bases, with 33 bases between. From germline, CDR1 is SNHLY and CDR2 FYNNEI. Full variable domain (remainder filled in from reference TRBV2 and TRBJ2-6): EPEVTQTPSHQVTQMGQEVILRCVPISNHLYFYWYRQILGQKVEFLVSFYNNEISEKSEIFDDQFSVERPDGSNFTLKIRSTKLEDSAMYFCASLPHRPGQLGWPGANVLTFGAGSRLTVL.

V gene TRBV29-1 combines with J gene TRBJ2-4; the D gene is possibly TRBD1 (5 bases). The CDR3 loop spans 13 amino acids. Trimming took 0 bases from V and 4 from J, leaving 7 bases between them. Germline-derived CDR1 and CDR2 are SQVTM and ANQGSEA. CDR3 DNA: TGCAGCGTTGAAGATCCAGGGAAAAACATTCAGTACTTC. Protein sequence: CSVEDPGKNIQYF.

The chain is built from TRBV30 and TRBJ2-7, with 9 bases fitting TRBD2. Germline V gives CDR1 GTSNPN, CDR2 SVGIG (reference sequence). J gave up 5 bases and V 4 bases, and 6 bases lay outside the gene matches. The CDR3 is made up of 13 amino acids. The CDR3 bases are TGTGCCTGGAACAGGCGGGAGGGGCACGAGCAGTACTTC. This sequence encodes CAWNRREGHEQYF. The variable domain in full, completed from reference TRBV30 and TRBJ2-7, reads SQTIHQWPATLVQPVGSPLSLECTVEGTSNPNLYWYRQAAGRGLQLLFYSVGIGQISSEVPQNLSASRPQDRQFILSSKKLLLSDSGFYLCAWNRREGHEQYFGPGTRLTVT.

This chain links TRBV14 with TRBJ2-3; D call uncertain. Germline loops: CDR1 SGHDN, CDR2 FVKESK. V gave up 3 bases and J gave up 5 bases, with 6 bases separating them. This CDR3 is 12 amino acids long. CDR3 in amino acids: CASSHIGDTQYF. CDR3 nucleotide sequence: TGTGCCAGCAGCCACATAGGAGATACGCAGTATTTT.

The chain has TRBV12-5 and TRBJ2-7; D possibly corresponds to TRBD1 (6 bases). V was cut by 5 bases and J by 4 bases, with 15 bases left in between. The V gene's germline CDR1 is LGHNT and CDR2 FRNRAP. The CDR3 totals 14 residues. CDR3 region: CASGPGAGEYEQYF. The CDR3 DNA sequence: TGTGCTAGTGGTCCTGGGGCAGGGGAATACGAGCAGTACTTC.

A note on this clone: The same CDR3 arises from other DNA sequences in this sample as well. The chain recombines TRBV9 with TRBJ2-7; D is possibly TRBD2 (6 bases). Germline CDR1 and CDR2: SGDLS and YYNGEE. V was trimmed by 0 bases and J by 3 bases, leaving 10 bases between them. The CDR3 is 14 residues long. CDR3 DNA sequence: TGTGCCAGCAGCGTAGGGGACTCTGACTACGAGCAGTACTTC. As protein: CASSVGDSDYEQYF.

The table lists this clone with a few counts. The V and J genes are TRBV6-5 and TRBJ2-7; D is perhaps TRBD2 (6 bases). The CDR3 totals 15 residues. V lost 6 bases and J lost 2, with 17 bases in between. Germline V gene data show CDR1 as MNHEY and CDR2 as SVGAGI. CDR3 in amino acids: CASSPITGGTYEQYF. The CDR3 region has the DNA TGTGCCAGCAGCCCGATTACCGGGGGTACCTACGAGCAGTACTTC.

This clone was detected once. The CDR3 DNA sequence: TGTGCCAGCAGCGGCGAGGTGTCGTCCTACGAGCAGTACTTC. Protein sequence: CASSGEVSSYEQYF. This chain uses TRBV7-2 with TRBJ2-7; unclear D gene. Trimming stripped 5 bases from V and 1 base from J, with 12 bases between. Germline values: CDR1 SGHTA, CDR2 FQGNSA. CDR3 size: 14 residues.